The rows below give T cell receptor beta chains drawn from one sample of a study of tumor and adjacent non-tumor tissue in lung cancer. TCRdb used MiXCR to reprocess the multiplex PCR reads, holding one entry per CDR3 protein. The sample yields under 75,000 distinct CDR3 sequences, nearly 70% seen once. Sequencing was carried out using distant non-tumor lung tissue. These receptors were collected from a woman between 45 and 65 years old with non-small cell lung cancer. CDR3s include the opening cysteine and the closing phenylalanine or tryptophan. D genes are given only for firm matches. The size of a clone is reported for some rows only, either as once, few or many, or as a class for expanded clones.

clone_size | j_call | d_call | v_call | cdr3_length | cdr3_nt | cdr3_aa
. | TRBJ1-5 | . | TRBV20-1 | 14 | TGCAGTGCTAGTGACGGTCAGGACAATCAGCCCCAGCAATTT | CSASDGQDNQPQQF
. | TRBJ2-7 | . | TRBV6-2/TRBV6-3 | 15 | TGTGCCAGCATTAAGTCACTAGTGAAAGACAACGAGCAGTACTTC | CASIKSLVKDNEQYF
. | TRBJ1-5 | . | TRBV12-3/TRBV12-4 | 14 | TGTATCAGCAGCCTTGATGGGGTAGATCAGCCCCATCATTTT | CISSLDGVDQPHHF
. | TRBJ1-1 | . | TRBV11-1 | 13 | TGTGTCAGTAGCTTAGAACAAGACACTGAAGCTTTCTTT | CVSSLEQDTEAFF
. | TRBJ2-3 | TRBD2 | TRBV4-1 | 16 | TGCGCCAGCAGCAACCAGCGGGAGTACGACACAGCTACGCAGTATTTT | CASSNQREYDTATQYF
many | TRBJ1-2 | . | TRBV20-1 | 11 | TGCAGTGCTAGAGTCGGACCTGGCTACACCTTC | CSARVGPGYTF
once | TRBJ2-5 | . | TRBV28 | 14 | TGTACCAGCAGATTAGTGGACACTCAAGAGACCCAGTACTTC | CTSRLVDTQETQYF
. | TRBJ2-7 | TRBD2 | TRBV11-2 | 15 | TGTGCCAGCAGTTTCGGGACTAGGGGGTACTACGAGGAGTACTTC | CASSFGTRGYYEEYF
. | TRBJ2-2 | TRBD1 | TRBV4-2 | 17 | TGTGCCGGCAGCCGGGGACAGGGGGCGGATTACACCGGGGAGCTGTTTTTT | CAGSRGQGADYTGELFF
. | TRBJ2-5 | . | TRBV5-5 | 12 | TGTGCCAGCAGCCGAGCGGTGGAGACCCAGTACTTC | CASSRAVETQYF
. | TRBJ1-3 | . | TRBV20-1 | 15 | TGCGGTGCAAGAATCCCGACAACGTCGGGAAACACCATATATTTT | CGARIPTTSGNTIYF
few | TRBJ2-6 | . | TRBV29-1 | 15 | TGCAGCGTCGTTGCAGCGAGCTCTTGGGCCAACGTCCTGACTTTC | CSVVAASSWANVLTF
many | TRBJ2-2 | . | TRBV11-1 | 14 | TGTGCCAGCAGCTTATCTAGGGGCATCGGGGAGCTGTTTTTT | CASSLSRGIGELFF
many | TRBJ1-5 | . | TRBV6-1 | 14 | TGTGCCAGCAGTGAATCGGGGAGGAATCAGCCCCAGCATTTT | CASSESGRNQPQHF
. | TRBJ2-1 | TRBD2 | TRBV29-1 | 12 | TGCATCGTAGGGACTAGCGGGAGTCCGGCGTTCTTC | CIVGTSGSPAFF
many | TRBJ2-1 | TRBD2 | TRBV4-2 | 15 | TGTGCCAGCAGCCAAACTAGCGGGAGGGCCGATGAGCAGTTCTTC | CASSQTSGRADEQFF
many | TRBJ1-6 | TRBD1 | TRBV6-5 | 16 | TGTGCCAGCAGTAAAACAGGGGGAGGGTATAATTCACCCCTCCACTTT | CASSKTGGGYNSPLHF
. | TRBJ2-1 | TRBD2 | TRBV20-1 | 15 | TGCAGTGCTAGAGATCCTCTAGCGGGGCACAATGAGCGGTTCTTC | CSARDPLAGHNERFF
few | TRBJ1-6 | . | TRBV5-4 | 15 | TGTGCCAGCAGAGGTGGAGAGGGCTACGGTTCACCCCTCCACTTT | CASRGGEGYGSPLHF
many | TRBJ2-3 | TRBD2 | TRBV7-8 | 18 | TGTGCCAGCAGCTTAAAGCTAGCGGGTATTTCTAGCACAGATACGCAGTATTTT | CASSLKLAGISSTDTQYF
. | TRBJ2-1 | TRBD2 | TRBV4-3 | 16 | TGCGCCAGCAGCCATGAAAACACTAGCGGGAGGGTTAGTGGGTTCTTC | CASSHENTSGRVSGFF
. | TRBJ2-1 | . | TRBV20-1 | 15 | TGCAGTGTTAGAGATCTCACGGGAAGTGGAAATGAACACTTCTTC | CSVRDLTGSGNEHFF
. | TRBJ2-5 | . | TRBV11-2 | 15 | TGTGCCAGTAGCTTAGCTCGGCAGGCCCCGATCGCCCAGTACTTC | CASSLARQAPIAQYF
. | TRBJ2-7 | TRBD2 | TRBV11-2 | 15 | TGTGCCAGCGGTCGCTTACGGGAGGACCCCTACGGGCAGTACTTC | CASGRLREDPYGQYF
. | TRBJ1-2 | TRBD1 | TRBV5-4 | 15 | TGTGCTAGCAGCTCGTCGGGGACAGGCGGCTATGACTACACCTTC | CASSSSGTGGYDYTF
. | TRBJ2-1 | . | TRBV4-3 | 19 | TGCGCCAGCGGCCAAAAGACCTATAGTCCAAACAGACTGTACAATGAGCAGTTTTTC | CASGQKTYSPNRLYNEQFF
few | TRBJ2-7 | . | TRBV7-2 | 16 | TGTGCCAGCAGCTTAAGTGCAGGCACCTTGCCCAACGAGCAGTACTTC | CASSLSAGTLPNEQYF
. | TRBJ2-5 | . | TRBV11-2 | 11 | TGTGCCAGCCTTACAGGGGAGACCCAGTACTTC | CASLTGETQYF
few | TRBJ2-7 | TRBD2 | TRBV28 | 16 | TGTGCCAGCAGGGGACTAGCGGGAGGGTTGAGGGGCGAGCAGTACTTC | CASRGLAGGLRGEQYF
once | TRBJ2-1 | . | TRBV11-2 | 15 | TGTGTCAGCAGCTTAGATTACGTGAGTGGCAGGGAACAGTTCTTC | CVSSLDYVSGREQFF
. | TRBJ2-7 | . | TRBV20-1 | 14 | TGCAGTGCTGGAGGGTCAGCGGCTGCCTACGAACAGTACTTC | CSAGGSAAAYEQYF
. | TRBJ2-7 | . | TRBV6-1 | 13 | TGTGCCAGCAGTATTGATAGCGCGAGGACTAAGTACTTC | CASSIDSARTKYF
. | TRBJ2-5 | TRBD2 | TRBV5-1 | 16 | TGCGCCAGCAGCTCCGTAGCGGGAGGGCTTGCGGAGACCCAGTACTTC | CASSSVAGGLAETQYF
many | TRBJ1-5 | TRBD1 | TRBV29-1 | 14 | TGCAGCGTTCAAATGACAGGGTGGGATCAGCCCCAGCATTTT | CSVQMTGWDQPQHF
many | TRBJ1-5 | TRBD1 | TRBV12-3/TRBV12-4 | 15 | TGTGCCAGCAGTTGGACAGGGGGAGGGAATCAGCCCCAGCATTTT | CASSWTGGGNQPQHF
many | TRBJ2-7 | . | TRBV6-1 | 14 | TGTGCCAGCAATAAGGACAGTCTCACCTACGAGCAGTACTTC | CASNKDSLTYEQYF
many | TRBJ1-3 | . | TRBV28 | 15 | TGTGCCAGCAGTTTCCAGGGTGGCTCTGGAAACACCATATATTTT | CASSFQGGSGNTIYF
. | TRBJ2-7 | TRBD2 | TRBV10-3 | 18 | TGTGCCATCAGTGGGGCTAGCGGGAGCATCCGAGCCCACAATGAGCAGTACTTC | CAISGASGSIRAHNEQYF
. | TRBJ2-1 | . | TRBV11-2 | 14 | TGTACCAGCAGTTTTAATCCGGGAACGAGTGAGCAGTTCTTC | CTSSFNPGTSEQFF
few | TRBJ1-2 | . | TRBV11-2 | 13 | TGTACCAGCAGCTTAGAGCCAGGGAGCGGCTACATCTTC | CTSSLEPGSGYIF
few | TRBJ1-2 | TRBD1 | TRBV28 | 16 | TGTGCCAGCAGTTTAAGGCGGGACAGGGGGCCCTATGGCTACACCTTC | CASSLRRDRGPYGYTF
. | TRBJ2-7 | . | TRBV6-6 | 14 | TGTGCCAGCAGACGCCCTGGGACGAACAACGAGCAGTACTTC | CASRRPGTNNEQYF
once | TRBJ2-3 | TRBD1 | TRBV11-1 | 14 | TGTGCCAGCAGCGTAGCTACAGGGGCTAGTACGCAGTATTTT | CASSVATGASTQYF
. | TRBJ2-5 | . | TRBV20-1 | 14 | TGCAGTGCTCCAGGAGGAAGTTTAGAAGAGACCCAGTACTTC | CSAPGGSLEETQYF
. | TRBJ1-5 | TRBD1 | TRBV12-3/TRBV12-4 | 12 | TGTATCAGCAGCCAGGGGGGTCAGCCCCAGCATTTT | CISSQGGQPQHF
. | TRBJ2-1 | . | TRBV11-3 | 13 | TGCGCCAGCAGCTTAGACTGTAGCAATGAGCAGTTCTTC | CASSLDCSNEQFF
many | TRBJ2-5 | TRBD2 | TRBV20-1 | 19 | TGCAGTGCTGAAAACAGGGGACTAGCGGGAGGAGGGAATCAAGAGACCCAGTACTTC | CSAENRGLAGGGNQETQYF
. | TRBJ1-5 | . | TRBV20-1 | 14 | TGCAGTGCTACCAGGGGCGCTAGCAATCAGCCCCAGCATTTT | CSATRGASNQPQHF
. | TRBJ1-1 | . | TRBV5-6 | 12 | TGTGCCAGCATCGCGGTACTCGGGGCTGTTTTCTTT | CASIAVLGAVFF
few | TRBJ2-1 | . | TRBV6-1 | 15 | TGTGTCAGCAGTGAATCCCCGGATAGTTCCAATGAGCAGTTCTTC | CVSSESPDSSNEQFF
many | TRBJ2-3 | TRBD2 | TRBV4-2 | 18 | TGTGCCAGCAGCCAAGGGACTAGCGGGAGCGCTAGCACAGATACGCAGTATTTT | CASSQGTSGSASTDTQYF
. | TRBJ2-1 | . | TRBV7-3 | 13 | TGTGCCAGCAGCTTAACAGCCTACAATGAGCAGTTCTTC | CASSLTAYNEQFF
. | TRBJ1-1 | TRBD1 | TRBV7-8 | 16 | TGTGCCAGCAGCTTATATGGATCAGGGGGGATCACTGAAGCTTTCTTT | CASSLYGSGGITEAFF
once | TRBJ2-5 | . | TRBV11-2 | 16 | TGTGCCAGCAGCCTCGAGACCGCGGCGGGGACAGAGACCCAGTACTTC | CASSLETAAGTETQYF